Sequencing of this T cell receptor (beta chain) was carried out in a study of blood T cell repertoires in COVID-19. Trimming took 4 bases from V and 5 from J; bases not matched to a gene: 11. The CDR3 runs 17 residues. From germline, CDR1 is SGHTA and CDR2 FQGNSA. This clone was counted a single time. Using immunoSEQ multiplex PCR, the repertoire was profiled, and TCRdb retains in-frame clones only, with some absent. The table shows under 90,000 clones, with 83% occurring only once. This chain uses TRBV7-2 with TRBJ2-1, with 10 bases aligning to TRBD2. The sample taken for sequencing was peripheral blood. This TCR was recovered from a man of 80 years or more with acute or convalescent COVID-19. CDR3 protein: CASSSRPGLALHNEQFF. The DNA of the CDR3 is TGTGCCAGCAGCTCACGACCGGGACTAGCGTTACACAATGAGCAGTTCTTC.